Shown below are 22 T cell receptor beta chains from a single sample sequenced in a study of cytomegalovirus exposure and HLA in healthy donors. This PCR relied on a set of 60 Vbeta primers and 13 Jbeta primers. Only in-frame clones appear in the TCRdb table, and some are missing; sequencing was by immunoSEQ multiplex PCR. This sample has over 100,000 clones; 76% occur once, and the top ten carry under 2%. Material: PBMCs. Source of these receptors: a female donor in good health and CMV-seropositive.

V usage is TRBV5-1 and J usage is TRBJ2-5; 11 bases fit TRBD2. Germline CDR1 SGHRS, CDR2 YFSETQ. The CDR3 covers 18 residues. J was trimmed by 2 bases and V by 3 bases; bases with no gene match: 12. CDR3 nucleotides: TGCGCCAGCAGCTCGGGAATTAGCGGGGGGGCAAGTCAAGAGACCCAGTACTTC. Translation: CASSSGISGGASQETQYF.

J is TRBJ1-2 and V is TRBV19; D gene ambiguous. Per germline, CDR1 LNHDA and CDR2 SQIVND (reference sequence). This CDR3 has 12 amino acids. V dropped 11 bases and J dropped 5 bases, with 15 bases sitting between them. The CDR3 coding sequence is TGTGCCGCCGGGGAGGTGGCTTATGGCTACACCTTC. This codes for CAAGEVAYGYTF. The variable domain in full, completed from reference TRBV19 and TRBJ1-2, reads DGGITQSPKYLFRKEGQNVTLSCEQNLNHDAMYWYRQDPGQGLRLIYYSQIVNDFQKGDIAEGYSVSREKKESFPLTVTSAQKNPTAFYLCAAGEVAYGYTFGSGTRLTVV.

The chain joins TRBV6-6 to TRBJ2-2, with 9 positions matching TRBD2. The ends lost 6 bases at V and 6 bases at J; junction bases unmatched: 2. This CDR3 has 13 amino acids. The germline CDR1 and CDR2 sequences are MNHNY and SVGAGI (reference sequence). CDR3 sequence (DNA): TGTGCCAGCAGCCAGCGGGAGGCCGGGGAGCTGTTTTTT. The encoded protein is CASSQREAGELFF.

The chain carries TRBV25-1 and TRBJ1-2; TRBD1 might be the D (5 bases). Germline V gene lookup returns CDR1 MGHDK and CDR2 SYGVNS. The CDR3 loop spans 14 amino acids. The germline V and J ends were trimmed by 1 base and 12 bases, with 18 bases remaining between them. In nucleotides, the CDR3 is TGTGCCAGCAGTGAATCGGGTTCAGGGTCCGTACACACCTTC. This encodes CASSESGSGSVHTF.

The chain carries TRBV19 and TRBJ1-1, with TRBD1 matching 8 bases. Germline-derived CDR1 and CDR2 are LNHDA and SQIVND (reference sequence). The CDR3 contains 15 residues. With 4 bases clipped from V and 5 bases from J, the junction kept 9 bases outside the gene matches. The CDR3 DNA is TGTGCCAGTAGTACTCGACAGGGGCGGTTGACTGAAGCTTTCTTT. It yields the protein CASSTRQGRLTEAFF. The variable domain in full, with the rest retrieved from reference TRBV19 and TRBJ1-1, is DGGITQSPKYLFRKEGQNVTLSCEQNLNHDAMYWYRQDPGQGLRLIYYSQIVNDFQKGDIAEGYSVSREKKESFPLTVTSAQKNPTAFYLCASSTRQGRLTEAFFGQGTRLTVV.

V gene TRBV7-9 combines with J gene TRBJ1-1, with 9 positions matching TRBD1. V shed 5 bases, J shed 6 bases, and the junction held 4 bases outside the gene matches. Germline V lookup: CDR1 SEHNR, CDR2 FQNEAQ (reference sequence). This CDR3 spans 13 amino acids. This chain's CDR3 is CASSPGQGSEAFF. DNA for the CDR3: TGTGCCAGCAGCCCGGGACAGGGTTCTGAAGCTTTCTTT.

The chain couples TRBV5-1 to TRBJ1-1; no reliable D call. The CDR3 is 14 residues long. Trimming took 1 base from V and 5 from J, leaving 12 bases between them. CDR1 and CDR2 from the germline V gene are SGHRS and YFSETQ. CDR3 sequence reads: CASSLPGEETEAFF. The CDR3 DNA follows: TGCGCCAGCAGCTTGCCGGGAGAAGAAACTGAAGCTTTCTTT.

The V call is TRBV5-4, the J call TRBJ1-4; possibly TRBD1 for D (6 bases). Germline V gene sequence: CDR1 SGHNT, CDR2 YYREEE (reference sequence). V lost 0 bases and J 7 bases, leaving 10 bases between the germline ends. The length of the CDR3 is 14 residues. The CDR3 region is CASSLEGVGEKLFF. The CDR3 DNA reads as TGTGCCAGCAGCTTGGAGGGGGTGGGTGAAAAACTGTTTTTT.

The chain joins TRBV19 to TRBJ1-6; no definite D call. From germline, CDR1 is LNHDA and CDR2 SQIVND (reference sequence). The CDR3 totals 15 residues. V dropped 0 bases and J dropped 9 bases, with 12 bases sitting between them. CDR3 coding DNA: TGTGCCAGTAGTATAGATCGGACCGGGAGTTCACCCCTCCACTTT. Translating it yields CASSIDRTGSSPLHF.

The chain links TRBV2 to TRBJ1-5; tentatively, D is TRBD1 (6 bases). V was pared by 5 bases and J by 2 bases, with 13 bases between. The CDR3 length is 15 residues. CDR1 SNHLY and CDR2 FYNNEI come from the germline V gene. The CDR3 region is CASSPPPGGNQPQHF. The CDR3 DNA reads as TGTGCCAGCAGTCCCCCTCCAGGGGGCAATCAGCCCCAGCATTTT.

The V call is TRBV5-5, the J call TRBJ1-2; D unresolved. This CDR3 comprises 14 residues. CDR1 and CDR2 from the germline V gene are SGHKS and YYEKEE (reference sequence). V was clipped by 4 bases and J by 2 bases, with 12 bases between them. The CDR3 DNA reads TGTGCCAGCAGCGTCGAGAGGGTGAACTATGGCTACACCTTC. This codes for CASSVERVNYGYTF.

The V call is TRBV11-2, the J call TRBJ1-1; D may be TRBD1 (6 bases). CDR1 SGHAT and CDR2 FQNNGV come from the germline V gene. V was trimmed by 0 bases and J by 11 bases, leaving 16 bases between them. This CDR3 has 14 amino acids. Written as DNA, the CDR3 is TGTGCCAGCAGCTTAGAATTCGACAGGTCAAGGGCTTTCTTT. Its protein product is CASSLEFDRSRAFF.

The chain is built from TRBV4-1 and TRBJ2-2; 12 bases map to TRBD2. V gave up 4 bases and J gave up 6 bases; unmatched junction bases: 3. The CDR3 is 15 residues long. Germline V gene sequence: CDR1 MGHRA, CDR2 YSYEKL. The CDR3 region is CASSPLAGGSGELFF. As DNA, the CDR3 is TGCGCCAGCAGCCCGCTAGCGGGAGGGTCCGGGGAGCTGTTTTTT.

The rearrangement links TRBV4-1 to TRBJ1-5; no firm D call. Between the trimmed V and J ends, which lost 5 bases and 1 base, there was a span of 18 bases. The CDR3 runs to 17 residues. From germline, CDR1 is MGHRA and CDR2 YSYEKL. The CDR3 here is CASSTPGGKGSNQPQHF. The CDR3 DNA is TGCGCCAGCAGCACACCGGGAGGCAAAGGGAGCAATCAGCCCCAGCATTTT.

This clone was recorded a few times. The genes are TRBV28 and TRBJ1-1, with D possibly matching TRBD1 (5 bases). Germline V gene sequence: CDR1 MDHEN, CDR2 SYDVKM. CDR3 length: 12 residues. Trimming pared 5 bases from V and 1 base from J, leaving 5 bases between. The CDR3 here is CASSQGNTEAFF. The CDR3 DNA sequence: TGTGCCAGCAGTCAGGGGAACACTGAAGCTTTCTTT.

The V and J genes are TRBV5-5 and TRBJ2-2; 7 bases match TRBD2. The V gene end was trimmed by 4 bases and the J gene end by 2 bases; junction bases not matched to a gene: 5. Germline V CDR1 and CDR2: SGHKS, YYEKEE (reference sequence). This CDR3 region has 15 residues. The CDR3: CASSLGGRNTGELFF. The DNA for the CDR3 is TGTGCCAGCAGCCTAGGCGGGAGAAACACCGGGGAGCTGTTTTTT.

The chain links TRBV27 to TRBJ1-6; 9 positions agree with TRBD1. The junction had 2 bases not matched to a gene; V was cut back by 7 bases and J by 7 bases. The CDR3 contains 13 residues. Germline V gives CDR1 MNHEY, CDR2 SMNVEV (reference sequence). CDR3 nucleotides: TGTGCCAGCATGGGGACAGGGAATTCACCCCTCCACTTT. Its protein product is CASMGTGNSPLHF.

In the case of this clone: The germline gene is not matched at one end of the junction; a read error may be the cause. V and J are TRBV27 and TRBJ1-2; D perhaps matches TRBD1 (5 bases). Germline V lookup: CDR1 MNHEY, CDR2 SMNVEV (reference sequence). The CDR3 totals 14 residues. CDR3 amino acids: CASSFGPLNWGYPF. CDR3 coding DNA: TGTGCCAGCAGTTTCGGGCCACTTAACTGGGGCTACCCCTTC.

V and J are TRBV5-1 and TRBJ1-5; 9 positions agree with TRBD1. Trimming cost V 4 bases and J 4 bases; bases outside gene matches: 3. Germline assignment: CDR1 SGHRS and CDR2 YFSETQ. This CDR3 has 14 amino acids. CDR3 sequence: CASSDGQGNQPQHF. DNA for the CDR3: TGCGCCAGCAGCGACGGACAGGGGAATCAGCCCCAGCATTTT.

The chain joins TRBV7-9 to TRBJ2-2, with D tentatively TRBD2 (6 bases). Germline V gene lookup returns CDR1 SEHNR and CDR2 FQNEAQ (reference sequence). The CDR3 totals 15 residues. The V and J ends lost 4 bases and 6 bases respectively, with 15 bases between them. CDR3 residues: CASSYTSSRAGELFF. CDR3 coding DNA: TGTGCCAGCAGCTACACTAGCTCTCGGGCCGGGGAGCTGTTTTTT.

The chain recombines TRBV28 with TRBJ2-7; TRBD2 aligns across 13 bases. The germline V gene encodes CDR1 MDHEN and CDR2 SYDVKM. V gave up 6 bases and J gave up 4 bases; unmatched junction bases: 6. The CDR3 totals 15 residues. CDR3 amino acids: CASRGGTSGVYEQYF. As DNA, the CDR3 is TGTGCCAGCAGGGGGGGGACTAGCGGGGTTTACGAGCAGTACTTC.

The chain links TRBV29-1 to TRBJ2-1; TRBD2 matches at 7 bases. After removal of 7 bases from V and 4 bases from J, the junction contained 7 bases not matched to a gene. CDR1 is SQVTM and CDR2 is ANQGSEA in the germline V gene. There are 13 residues in the CDR3. The CDR3 DNA reads TGCAGCGCTCGGGCGGGAGAATACAATGAGCAGTTCTTC. This encodes CSARAGEYNEQFF.